This T cell receptor (beta chain) derives from a study of beta chain features in type 1 diabetes. Study overall: All samples together contributed almost 110,000,000 sorted cells for examination.

This CDR3 has 14 residues. Looked up from germline, CDR1 is GTSNPN and CDR2 is SVGIG (reference sequence). Trimming left V 5 bases short and J 0 bases short, with 11 bases between. Of the isolated RNA, all was reverse transcribed, and so the sequenced material was expressed TCRB transcripts. Assay: immunoSEQ multiplex PCR; the TCRdb copy retains only in-frame clones and omits some. The sample contains some 350,000 clones, 8% to 10% of which appear only once. Study-level findings and limits: For Type 1 diabetes patients, all four CD4+ subsets carried TCRB CDR3s that were moderately but significantly shorter.

CD45RO/CCR7/CD25/CD127/CD95/CD27 staining was used to isolate CD4+ naive, central memory, regulatory and stem cell-like memory cells by sorting. There are a few counts of this clone. Its specificity is not known. This clonotype was sampled from a man aged 30 to 45 with type 1 diabetes. The sample was central memory CD4+ T cells from blood. The genes are TRBV30 and TRBJ1-5, with D maybe TRBD1 (6 bases). The CDR3 region has the DNA TGTGCCTGGGCAGGGGTAAATAGCAATCAGCCCCAGCATTTT. It encodes CAWAGVNSNQPQHF.